The present T cell receptor (beta chain) was sequenced within a study of Ad26.COV2.S vaccination and SARS-CoV-2 variants. As to treatment: about 20 received Ad26.COV2.S at low or high dose, single or two shots; five or six received placebo; per-sample allocation not given. Collection of the samples took place on day 63 after the first injection of vaccine or placebo. The CDR3 totals 13 residues. V was cut by 0 bases and J by 4 bases, with 9 bases left in between. The germline CDR1 and CDR2 sequences are GTSNPN and SVGIG (reference sequence). Using immunoSEQ multiplex PCR, the repertoire was profiled, and TCRdb retains in-frame clones only, with some absent. The data show around 380,000 clones, about 88% seen once.

The source is a person between 18 and 60 years old who received the Ad26.COV2.S COVID-19 vaccine or a placebo. Sequencing used peripheral blood, obtained in a trial of Ad26.COV2.S vaccine versus placebo. The V gene is TRBV30, the J gene TRBJ1-1, with D hard to call. The CDR3 DNA follows: TGTGCCTGGAGTGTAACTGGGTTCACTGAAGCTTTCTTT. The encoded protein is CAWSVTGFTEAFF.